Here is one TCR beta chain with its context. The germline CDR1 and CDR2 sequences are ENHRY and SYGVKD. V was trimmed by 3 bases and J by 5 bases, leaving 14 bases between them. This CDR3 comprises 14 residues. This sample was taken from a study of blood T cell repertoires in COVID-19. The protocol was immunoSEQ multiplex PCR, while the TCRdb copy is restricted to in-frame clones and leaves out a portion. The top ten hold around 2.1% of the sample, which has around 280,000 clones, approximately 86% seen once. Sequencing input: peripheral blood. This clonotype originated in a woman aged 30 to 39 who had recovered from COVID-19. The chain employs TRBV10-3 and TRBJ2-7; no clear D. The CDR3, as DNA: TGTGCCATCAGTGAAATTGGCGGTGAGAACGAGCAGTACTTC. Amino acid sequence: CAISEIGGENEQYF.